This TCR beta chain was sequenced in a study of CD8+ T cells in alopecia areata (dated by TCRdb to 2016 to 2018). Some background on the complete study: The treated patients took part in an open-label pilot trial in which moderate-to-severe alopecia areata was treated with oral tofacitinib at 5 to 10 mg twice daily. Patients received tofacitinib for 6 to 18 months and were then followed off drug for 6 months to check for delayed response and recurrence. For the treated patients, the SALT score, which quantifies what percentage of scalp surface area is affected, served as the measure of disease severity. In both human patients and the C3H/HeJ mouse model, the study applied high-throughput TCRbeta sequencing to look at T cell clonal expansion in alopecia areata. On the human side, TCRbeta sequencing was run on scalp tissue and on sorted CD4+ and CD8+ peripheral blood T cells from healthy controls and from alopecia areata patients with either patchy or totalis/universalis disease. Tofacitinib-treated patients had biopsies at baseline and at 4 and 24 weeks of treatment, with a later scalp biopsy in several patients. Scalp clonality was compared among normal scalp (n=4), patchy alopecia areata scalp (n=8), and alopecia totalis/universalis scalp (n=8). RNA came from the PAXgene miRNA kit for fixed scalp, the miRNeasy kit for PBMCs, and the RNeasy kit for mouse skin. immunoSEQ multiplex PCR using 35 Vbeta forward primers and 13 Jbeta reverse primers was used to amplify TCRbeta CDR3 regions. Broad study findings and their caveats: Because the treated cohort was small and had just a single nonresponder, larger studies are needed to establish links between baseline CD8+ expansion and response. Shared TCR sequences between patients were less evident than in mice, which may be partly attributable to HLA diversity in the patient population. Scalp clonality and the number of expanded CD8+ clones among the top 100 scalp clones were significantly decreased by tofacitinib. Higher clonality and more expanded CD8+ clones were observed in lesional scalp than in normal scalp, particularly in alopecia totalis/universalis, a finding suggestive of antigenic drive. Unlike mouse skin, where gammadelta T cells dominate, normal human skin contains resident alphabeta T cells that get sequenced too, which complicates analysis of the scalp TCR repertoire. During tofacitinib treatment, many expanded lesional clones stuck around in both scalp and blood, and this persistence may partly explain why relapse happens after treatment is stopped.

Preparation of the library involved the immunoSEQ multiplex PCR assay. To provide template for TCR sequencing, every sample had RNA extracted and reverse transcribed into cDNA. SuperScript III was used to make first-strand cDNA, primed with a 2:1 mix of oligo-dT and random hexamers. A synthetic immune receptor repertoire was used to gauge amplification bias, and whatever bias remained was removed computationally. Regarding the original processing steps: Raw reads were preprocessed for error removal, and CDR3 was defined according to IMGT conventions as running from the conserved cysteine to phenylalanine. To get clonality, Shannon entropy was normalized by log2 of the number of productive unique TCRs and the result was subtracted from 1. Whether each scalp clone was CD4 or CD8 was inferred by checking scalp TCRbeta sequences against the CD4 and CD8 repertoires from sorted blood. TCRdb holds this immuneACCESS table with in-frame rearrangements only. Some clones are missing; in checked studies, unresolved V genes explain under half, and the rest has no known cause. The V and J calls and clone size are taken from that table; D and trimming were inferred from the DNA. The sample table lists some 150,000 clones, less than 75% of them with a count of one. The ten largest make up 16% of the sample.

Taken with the paper, the label for treatment or condition translates to: oral pan-JAK inhibitor, 5-10 mg twice daily. Lesional scalp punch biopsies and peripheral blood were obtained from alopecia areata patients. After PBMCs were isolated by density centrifugation and stained for CD3, CD4 and CD8, a FACSAria was used to sort CD4+ and CD8+ T cells. The germline V gene supplies CDR1 SGDLS and CDR2 YYNGEE. The CDR3, cysteine through phenylalanine, is 14 amino acids long. Only the CDR3 DNA stays, 42 bases, in frame from base 1. The V end loses 4 bases and the J end loses 2 bases, and a stretch of 12 bases separates them. In this sample, this clone turned up a few times. It has no known antigen specificity. Per-base qualities were not stored, and no clone one base away is much larger.

The receptor was derived from a human donor with alopecia areata. The chain employs TRBV9 and TRBJ2-5, with a weak D call of TRBD1 (5 bases match). The specimen was CD4+ T cells sorted from blood, collected at approximately week 60, from a patient treated with tofacitinib. CDR3 reads: CASSPGMGQETQYF. DNA sequence: TGTGCCAGCAGCCCAGGGATGGGGCAAGAGACCCAGTACTTC.